Listed below are T cell receptor beta chains from one sample, sequenced in a study of technical replicates of blood from a handful of donors. Produced via immunoSEQ multiplex PCR; TCRdb's table is partial and in-frame only. The repertoire holds just over 75,000 clones, with 85% to 95% as singletons. Sequencing input: T cells isolated from PBMCs. Source of these receptors: a human donor in good health. The CDR3 runs from the conserved cysteine through the conserved F or W. A D gene is named only where the DNA matches it firmly. Clone size is given for some rows only: seen once, a few or many times, or a class if the clone is expanded.

abundance,j_gene,v_gene,d_gene,CDR3aa,CDR3nt
.,TRBJ1-4,TRBV5-4,.,CASSLVGGVNEKLFF,TGTGCCAGCAGCTTGGTAGGGGGGGTGAATGAAAAACTGTTTTTT
.,TRBJ1-4,TRBV30,TRBD1,CAWDRGIEKLFF,TGTGCCTGGGACAGGGGGATTGAAAAACTGTTTTTT
.,TRBJ2-1,TRBV28,TRBD2,CASRLTGGPSGDEQFF,TGTGCCAGCAGACTTACGGGAGGGCCATCGGGGGATGAGCAGTTCTTC
.,TRBJ2-7,TRBV30,.,CAWSRQALEQYF,TGTGCCTGGAGTCGGCAGGCCCTCGAGCAGTACTTC
.,TRBJ2-2,TRBV13,.,CASSPGRMLATNTGELFF,TGTGCCAGCAGCCCAGGCAGGATGCTTGCGACGAACACCGGGGAGCTGTTTTTT
.,TRBJ2-5,TRBV29-1,.,CSVEDIRGLQETQYF,TGCAGCGTTGAAGATATTAGGGGACTGCAAGAGACCCAGTACTTC
.,TRBJ2-2,TRBV15,.,CATSRVAGLTGELFF,TGTGCCACCAGCAGAGTAGCTGGTCTGACCGGGGAGCTGTTTTTT
.,TRBJ1-1,TRBV11-2,TRBD1,CASEAGQGEAFF,TGTGCCAGCGAGGCGGGACAGGGCGAAGCTTTCTTT
once,TRBJ2-3,TRBV28,TRBD2,CASSGFRTDTQYF,TGTGCCAGTAGCGGGTTTCGCACAGATACGCAGTATTTT
.,TRBJ1-2,TRBV9,.,CASRVDVGQYYGYTF,TGTGCCAGCAGGGTAGACGTGGGGCAGTACTATGGCTACACCTTC
few,TRBJ1-3,TRBV6-1,.,CASKRNSGNTIYF,TGTGCCAGCAAGAGGAACTCTGGAAACACCATATATTTT
.,TRBJ1-2,TRBV9,TRBD1,CASSVTGVDGYTF,TGTGCCAGCAGCGTTACAGGGGTTGATGGCTACACCTTC
.,TRBJ2-7,TRBV21-1,.,CASSKRGLALKSSYEQYF,TGTGCCAGCAGCAAACGAGGACTAGCGTTAAAAAGTTCCTACGAGCAGTACTTC
.,TRBJ2-7,TRBV11-3,.,CASSLDIVEYEQYF,TGTGCCAGCAGCTTAGATATAGTGGAGTACGAGCAGTACTTC
.,TRBJ2-5,TRBV30,TRBD2,CAWSVGAGETETQYF,TGTGCCTGGAGTGTGGGAGCGGGAGAGACGGAGACCCAGTACTTC
once,TRBJ2-7,TRBV6-1,.,CASKATYTSYEQYF,TGTGCCAGCAAGGCGACATACACTTCCTACGAGCAGTACTTC
.,TRBJ1-2,TRBV7-3,.,CASSLTGMGGYTF,TGTGCCAGCAGCTTAACCGGGATGGGTGGCTACACCTTC
.,TRBJ2-3,TRBV29-1,TRBD2,CSVSSGGTDTQYF,TGCAGCGTTTCAAGCGGGGGAACAGATACGCAGTATTTT
.,TRBJ1-5,TRBV15,.,CATSTNTGPNQPQHF,TGTGCCACCAGCACCAATACAGGGCCAAATCAGCCCCAGCATTTT
.,TRBJ1-3,TRBV10-3,.,CAIFDTEGGNTIYF,TGTGCCATTTTTGACACGGAAGGTGGAAACACCATATATTTT
.,TRBJ1-1,TRBV6-5,TRBD1,CASTTGGATEAFF,TGTGCCAGCACTACAGGGGGGGCCACTGAAGCTTTCTTT
.,TRBJ2-7,TRBV11-3,.,CASSTSGTRPYEQYF,TGTGCCAGCAGCACGTCCGGGACAAGACCCTACGAGCAGTACTTC
.,TRBJ1-2,TRBV7-2,.,CAEEWAIEGYTF,TGTGCCGAAGAGTGGGCGATAGAAGGCTACACCTTC
.,TRBJ2-7,TRBV6-5,.,CASSLEDPSYEQYF,TGTGCCAGCAGTTTAGAGGATCCCTCCTACGAGCAGTACTTC
.,TRBJ2-1,TRBV2,TRBD2,CASSDGAGGSYNEQFF,TGTGCCAGCAGTGACGGCGCGGGAGGATCCTACAATGAGCAGTTCTTC
.,TRBJ1-2,TRBV7-8,TRBD1,CASSLKGQDGYGYTF,TGTGCCAGCAGCTTAAAAGGACAGGACGGCTATGGCTACACCTTC
once,TRBJ2-2,TRBV6-1,.,CASSERRANTGELFF,TGTGCCAGCAGTGAACGGAGGGCGAACACCGGGGAGCTGTTTTTT
.,TRBJ1-2,TRBV6-6,TRBD1,CASSPDGTATYTF,TGTGCCAGCAGTCCCGATGGGACAGCCACCTACACCTTC
.,TRBJ1-1,TRBV27,TRBD1,CASTAGGRLEAFF,TGTGCCAGCACCGCAGGGGGGCGTCTAGAAGCTTTCTTT
.,TRBJ2-7,TRBV29-1,.,CSVGTTDSYEQYF,TGCAGCGTTGGAACTACCGACTCCTACGAGCAGTACTTC
few,TRBJ2-2,TRBV5-6,.,CASSLAAGEGLFF,TGTGCCAGCAGCTTGGCCGCAGGGGAAGGGCTGTTTTTT
.,TRBJ1-1,TRBV5-5,.,CASSPRGNTEAFF,TGTGCCAGCAGCCCCAGGGGGAACACTGAAGCTTTCTTT
once,TRBJ1-4,TRBV19,.,CASSLGGYRTNEKLFF,TGTGCCAGTAGTCTGGGAGGGTACCGAACTAATGAAAAACTGTTTTTT
once,TRBJ1-1,TRBV7-9,.,CASSRTLEAFF,TGTGCCAGCTCTAGAACCCTTGAAGCTTTCTTT
.,TRBJ1-2,TRBV19,.,CASSEGHRGYTF,TGTGCCAGTAGCGAAGGACACCGGGGCTACACCTTC
once,TRBJ2-3,TRBV28,.,CASTESLAAGTDTQYF,TGTGCCAGCACCGAGAGCTTAGCGGCCGGAACAGATACGCAGTATTTT
.,TRBJ2-7,TRBV4-2,TRBD1,CASSQVPGGKDEQYF,TGTGCCAGCAGCCAAGTGCCAGGGGGTAAGGACGAGCAGTACTTC
once,TRBJ2-1,TRBV30,TRBD2,CAWSGTSWNEQFF,TGTGCCTGGAGTGGGACTAGCTGGAATGAGCAGTTCTTC
.,TRBJ2-5,TRBV9,.,CASSPPSSQETQYF,TGTGCCAGCAGCCCCCCTAGCTCTCAAGAGACCCAGTACTTC
once,TRBJ2-1,TRBV5-1,.,CASSLQGGYEQFF,TGCGCCAGCAGCTTGCAGGGTGGTTATGAGCAGTTCTTC
.,TRBJ2-5,TRBV18,TRBD2,CASSPGTSEETQYF,TGTGCCAGCTCACCAGGGACTAGCGAGGAGACCCAGTACTTC
.,TRBJ2-5,TRBV5-1,TRBD2,CASSLGLAGLEETQYF,TGCGCCAGCAGCTTGGGACTAGCGGGACTGGAAGAGACCCAGTACTTC